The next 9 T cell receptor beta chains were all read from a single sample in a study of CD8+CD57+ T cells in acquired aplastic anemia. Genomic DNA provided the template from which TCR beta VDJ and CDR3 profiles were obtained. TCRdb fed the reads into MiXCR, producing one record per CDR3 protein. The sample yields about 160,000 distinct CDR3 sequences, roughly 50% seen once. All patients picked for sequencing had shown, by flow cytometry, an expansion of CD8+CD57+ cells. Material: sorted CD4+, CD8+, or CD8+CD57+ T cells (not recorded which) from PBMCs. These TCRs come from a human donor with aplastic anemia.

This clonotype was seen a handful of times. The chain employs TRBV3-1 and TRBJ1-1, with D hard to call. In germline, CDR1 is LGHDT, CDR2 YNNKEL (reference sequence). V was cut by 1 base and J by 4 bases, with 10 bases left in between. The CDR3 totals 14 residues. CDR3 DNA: TGTGCCAGCAGCCAAGTCAGCCTGGGCACTGAAGCTTTCTTT. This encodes CASSQVSLGTEAFF. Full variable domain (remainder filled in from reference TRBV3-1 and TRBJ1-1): DTAVSQTPKYLVTQMGNDKSIKCEQNLGHDTMYWYKQDSKKFLKIMFSYNNKELIINETVPNRFSPKSPDKAHLNLHINSLELGDSAVYFCASSQVSLGTEAFFGQGTRLTVV.

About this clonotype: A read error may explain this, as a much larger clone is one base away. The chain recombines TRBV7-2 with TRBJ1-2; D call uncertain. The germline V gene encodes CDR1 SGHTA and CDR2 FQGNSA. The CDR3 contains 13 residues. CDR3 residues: CASSKTQNYGYAF. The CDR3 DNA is TGTGCCAGCAGCAAAACACAAAACTATGGCTACGCCTTC.

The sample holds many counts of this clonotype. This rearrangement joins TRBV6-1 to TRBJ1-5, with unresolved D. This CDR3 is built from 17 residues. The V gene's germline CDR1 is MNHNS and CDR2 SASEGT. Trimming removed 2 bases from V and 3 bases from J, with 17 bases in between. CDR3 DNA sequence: TGTGCCAGCAGTGAATTTTCGTCGGCAGGAATCAATCAGCCCCAGCATTTT. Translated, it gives CASSEFSSAGINQPQHF.

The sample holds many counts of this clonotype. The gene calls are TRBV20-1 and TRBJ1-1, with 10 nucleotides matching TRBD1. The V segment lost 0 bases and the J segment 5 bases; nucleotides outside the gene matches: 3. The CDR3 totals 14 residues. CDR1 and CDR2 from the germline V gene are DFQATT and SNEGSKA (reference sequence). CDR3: CSARDRDRGTEAFF. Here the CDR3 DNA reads TGCAGTGCTAGAGATCGGGACAGGGGTACTGAAGCTTTCTTT.

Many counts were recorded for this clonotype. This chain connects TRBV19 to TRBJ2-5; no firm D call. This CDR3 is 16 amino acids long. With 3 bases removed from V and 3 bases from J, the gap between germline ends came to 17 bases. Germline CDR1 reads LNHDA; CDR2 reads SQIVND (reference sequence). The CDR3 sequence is CASSMWQRDSKETQYF. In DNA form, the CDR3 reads TGTGCCAGTAGTATGTGGCAGAGAGATTCTAAAGAGACCCAGTACTTC.

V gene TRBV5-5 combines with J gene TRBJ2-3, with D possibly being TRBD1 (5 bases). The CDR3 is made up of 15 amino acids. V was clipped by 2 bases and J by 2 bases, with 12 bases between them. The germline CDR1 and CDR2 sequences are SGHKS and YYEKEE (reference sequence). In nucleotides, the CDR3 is TGTGCCAGCAGCTTTGACAGAGGCGACACAGATACGCAGTATTTT. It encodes CASSFDRGDTDTQYF.

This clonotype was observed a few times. The CDR3 bases are TGTGCCAGCAGTGAATTCGGTTTAGGACAGCTTGCTACTGAAGCTTTCTTT. This encodes CASSEFGLGQLATEAFF. The genes are TRBV6-1 and TRBJ1-1, with D possibly TRBD1 on 6 matching bases. V gave up 2 bases and J gave up 5 bases, with 21 bases separating them. The CDR3 is 17 residues long. Germline V gene sequence: CDR1 MNHNS, CDR2 SASEGT.

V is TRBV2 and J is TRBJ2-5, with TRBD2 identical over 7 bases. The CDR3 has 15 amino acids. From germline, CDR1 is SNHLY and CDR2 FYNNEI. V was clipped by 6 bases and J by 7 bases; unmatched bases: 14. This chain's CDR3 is CASRGSSGGHRTQYF. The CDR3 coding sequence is TGTGCCAGCAGAGGCTCTAGCGGAGGACATAGGACCCAGTACTTC.

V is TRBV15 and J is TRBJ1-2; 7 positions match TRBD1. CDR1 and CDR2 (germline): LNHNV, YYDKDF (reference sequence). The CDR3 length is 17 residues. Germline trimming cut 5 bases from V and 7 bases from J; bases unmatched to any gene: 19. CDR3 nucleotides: TGTGCCACCAGCCTTGGGACAGCGGGGAGTACCTTCCTTGGCTACACCTTC. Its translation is CATSLGTAGSTFLGYTF.